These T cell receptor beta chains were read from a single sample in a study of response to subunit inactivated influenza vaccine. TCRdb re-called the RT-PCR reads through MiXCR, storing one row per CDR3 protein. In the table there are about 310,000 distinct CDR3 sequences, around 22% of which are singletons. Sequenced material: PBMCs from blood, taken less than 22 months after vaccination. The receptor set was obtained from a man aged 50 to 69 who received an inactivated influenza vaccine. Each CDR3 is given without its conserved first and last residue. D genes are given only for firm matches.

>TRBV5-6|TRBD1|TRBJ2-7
ASSLPTGGGQY
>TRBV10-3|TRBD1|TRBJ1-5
AIRDPDRASNQPQH
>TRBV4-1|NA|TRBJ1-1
ASSPTQGQKGTEAF
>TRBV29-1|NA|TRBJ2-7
SVLAHSYEQY
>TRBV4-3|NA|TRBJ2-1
ASSHLRGSEQF
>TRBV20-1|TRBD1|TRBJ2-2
SASNRGRNTGELF
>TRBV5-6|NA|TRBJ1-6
ASSMGTRLPLH
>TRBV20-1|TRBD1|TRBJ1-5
SAREMTGWGQPQH
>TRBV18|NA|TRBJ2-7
ASSPTQGITFYEQY
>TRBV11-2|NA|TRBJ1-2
ASSPLGQARYGYT
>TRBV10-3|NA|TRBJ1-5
AISEALSNQPQH
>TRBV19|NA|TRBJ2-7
ASSSPRLGAYRGYEQY
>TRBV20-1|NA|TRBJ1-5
SAREGTDHQPQH
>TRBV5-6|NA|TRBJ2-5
ASSLGTGTTQY
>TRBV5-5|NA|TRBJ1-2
ASSSGQAGTSYGYT
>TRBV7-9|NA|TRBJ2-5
ASTLLTAALKETQY
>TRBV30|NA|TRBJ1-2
AWSVPGPNYGYT
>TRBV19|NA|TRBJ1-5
ASSSGIRGNQPQH